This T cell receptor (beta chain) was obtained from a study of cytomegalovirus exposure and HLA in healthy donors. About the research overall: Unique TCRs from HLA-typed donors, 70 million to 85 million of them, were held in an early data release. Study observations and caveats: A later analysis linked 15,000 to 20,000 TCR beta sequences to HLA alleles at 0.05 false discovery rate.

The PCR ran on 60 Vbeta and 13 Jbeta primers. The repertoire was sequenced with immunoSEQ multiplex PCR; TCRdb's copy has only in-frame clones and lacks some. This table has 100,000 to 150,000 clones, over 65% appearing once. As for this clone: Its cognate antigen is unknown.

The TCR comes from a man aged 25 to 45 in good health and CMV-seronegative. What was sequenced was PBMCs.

The CDR3 sequence is CASSGDRGSGANVLTF. CDR3 nucleotides: TGTGCCAGCAGTGGCGACAGGGGGTCTGGGGCCAACGTCCTGACTTTC. This chain uses TRBV27 with TRBJ2-6, with 9 bases lining up with TRBD1. The length of the CDR3 is 16 residues. The germline gives CDR1 MNHEY, CDR2 SMNVEV (reference sequence). After removal of 5 bases from V and 1 base from J, the junction contained 3 bases not matched to a gene.